This TCR beta chain appears in the sequencing data of a study of shared clonotypes between healthy human individuals. Study-level points and caveats: Naive subsets generally had larger estimated richness than memory subsets.

The V and J ends lost 0 bases and 5 bases respectively, with 13 bases between them. The CDR3 is 15 amino acids. Germline values: CDR1 MGHRA, CDR2 YSYEKL. As for this clone: Its antigen is not identified.

None of the donors, who were healthy HIV-negative adults, had recently had acute infections or vaccinations. Clones were read by immunoSEQ multiplex PCR, and TCRdb kept only the in-frame ones, dropping some. This sample has about 1 million clones; approximately 68% occur once, and the top ten carry over 1.3%. The rearrangement uses TRBV4-1 and TRBJ1-1; perhaps TRBD1 as D (5 bases). The clonotype comes from a man younger than 35 in good health. The sequenced sample was memory CD4+ T cells sorted from blood. Subset given: CD45RA-negative fraction. CDR3 in amino acids: CASSQDVQGGTEAFF. The CDR3 bases are TGCGCCAGCAGCCAAGATGTCCAGGGAGGGACTGAAGCTTTCTTT.